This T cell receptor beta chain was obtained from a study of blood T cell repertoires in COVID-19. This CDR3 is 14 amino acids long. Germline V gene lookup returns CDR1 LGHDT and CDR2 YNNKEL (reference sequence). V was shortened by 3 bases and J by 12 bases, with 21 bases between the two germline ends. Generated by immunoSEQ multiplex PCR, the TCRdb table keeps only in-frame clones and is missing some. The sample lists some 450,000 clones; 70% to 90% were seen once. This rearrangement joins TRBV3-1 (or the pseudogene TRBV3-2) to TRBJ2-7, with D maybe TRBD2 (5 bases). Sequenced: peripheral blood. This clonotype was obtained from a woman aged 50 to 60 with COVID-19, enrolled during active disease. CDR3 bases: TGTGCCAGCAGCCAGGAGGACCCAATAGGACCTCGGTACTTC. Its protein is CASSQEDPIGPRYF.